The rows below give T cell receptor beta chains drawn from one sample of a study of control samples from healthy donors and cancer patients. The repertoire was sequenced with immunoSEQ multiplex PCR; TCRdb's copy has only in-frame clones and lacks some. Here the sample spans about 73,000 clones, about 93% being singletons. The specimen sequenced was blood. These TCRs come from a woman aged 40 to 50 in good health. The CDR3 runs from the conserved cysteine through the conserved F or W. A D gene is named only where the DNA matches it firmly. Rows may omit the clone size; those that give it use once, few, many or a size class.

clone size	V gene	J gene	D gene	CDR3 DNA	CDR3 protein
-	TRBV19	TRBJ1-1	-	TGTGCCAGTAGTATGGCCACCCGCAACACTGAAGCTTTCTTT	CASSMATRNTEAFF
-	TRBV19	TRBJ2-7	-	TGTGCCAGTAGTATAGATCAGGGCCGCTACGAGCAGTACTTC	CASSIDQGRYEQYF
-	TRBV10-2	TRBJ1-5	-	TGCGCCAGCAGTGACCCTTCGGGCAATCAGCCCCAGCATTTT	CASSDPSGNQPQHF
-	TRBV7-3	TRBJ2-2	TRBD1	TGTGCCAGCAGCAGGACAGGGCTACTCACCGGGGAGCTGTTTTTT	CASSRTGLLTGELFF
-	TRBV6-1	TRBJ1-5	-	TGTGCCAGCAGTGACAGGTTGGTAGGGCCCCAGCATTTT	CASSDRLVGPQHF
-	TRBV6-1	TRBJ2-7	TRBD2	TGTGCCAGCAGTGAACTAGCGGGACCGCCATCCTACGAGCAGTACTTC	CASSELAGPPSYEQYF
-	TRBV5-1	TRBJ1-1	-	TGCGCCAGCAGCGGAACCGGGCTCGACACTGAAGCTTTCTTT	CASSGTGLDTEAFF
-	TRBV18	TRBJ1-5	-	TGTGCCAGCTCACCAGGGGTCAGCTATAGCAATCAGCCCCAGCATTTT	CASSPGVSYSNQPQHF
-	TRBV12-3/TRBV12-4	TRBJ2-1	-	TGTGCCAGCAGTTTTCCCACTTATGAGCAGTTCTTC	CASSFPTYEQFF
once	TRBV27	TRBJ2-7	-	TGTGCCAGCAGTCCGACGGATCGCTCCTACGAGCAGTACTTC	CASSPTDRSYEQYF
-	TRBV9	TRBJ2-3	TRBD2	TGTGCCAGCAGCACCGGGGGGGCCGGGGATACGCAGTATTTT	CASSTGGAGDTQYF
-	TRBV5-1	TRBJ2-5	TRBD2	TGCGCCCGCAGCCGGGACGGGGGGGTTCAAGAGACCCAGTACTTC	CARSRDGGVQETQYF
-	TRBV7-9	TRBJ1-1	-	TGTGCCAGCAGCCTTGGGATGAACACTGAAGCTTTCTTT	CASSLGMNTEAFF
-	TRBV18	TRBJ2-3	TRBD2	TGTGCCAGCTCACCACTAGCGGGGGTGGCAGATACGCAGTATTTT	CASSPLAGVADTQYF
-	TRBV2	TRBJ2-1	TRBD2	TGTGCCAGCAGGGAGGGGAGGACTAGCGGGACCTACAATGAGCAGTTCTTC	CASREGRTSGTYNEQFF
-	TRBV7-9	TRBJ1-6	TRBD1	TGTGCCAGCAGCCGGCAGGGGGTCGGGGGCTCCTATAATTCACCCCTCCACTTT	CASSRQGVGGSYNSPLHF
-	TRBV14	TRBJ2-1	-	TGTGCCAGCAGCCAAGAATTTTCCGGGGGAAGCTCCTACAATGAGCAGTTCTTC	CASSQEFSGGSSYNEQFF
-	TRBV27	TRBJ2-5	-	TGTGCCAGCAGTTGGGGGATCGAGGAGACCCAGTACTTC	CASSWGIEETQYF
once	TRBV27	TRBJ2-1	-	TGTGCCAGCAGCCCTGAGACAGGATACAATGAGCAGTTCTTC	CASSPETGYNEQFF
-	TRBV3-1/TRBV3-2	TRBJ1-1	-	TGTGCCAGCAGCCAAGATGCCCTTGGCGGGGAAGCTTTCTTT	CASSQDALGGEAFF
-	TRBV4-2	TRBJ2-3	-	TGTGCCAGCAGCCAAGATTACGGGGGCACAGATACGCAGTATTTT	CASSQDYGGTDTQYF
-	TRBV5-6	TRBJ2-7	-	TGTGCCAGCAGCTTTGGAAAGCCCTCCTACGAGCAGTACTTC	CASSFGKPSYEQYF
-	TRBV28	TRBJ2-7	-	TGTGCCAGCACCCTCGGAGGAACCCCCACCGAGCAGTACTTC	CASTLGGTPTEQYF
-	TRBV18	TRBJ2-3	TRBD1	TGTGCCAGCTCATCTCAGGGGGCGAGCACAGATACGCAGTATTTT	CASSSQGASTDTQYF
-	TRBV11-3	TRBJ2-2	-	TGTGCCAGCAGCTTAGAAGGCCCACCTTCGAACACCGGGGAGCTGTTTTTT	CASSLEGPPSNTGELFF
-	TRBV24-1	TRBJ1-1	-	TGTGCCACCAGCACAGGGTTGGGCACTGAAGCTTTCTTT	CATSTGLGTEAFF
-	TRBV14	TRBJ1-1	TRBD1	TGTGCCAGCAGCCCCAGGACAGGGTGGAACACTGAAGCTTTCTTT	CASSPRTGWNTEAFF
-	TRBV28	TRBJ2-2	TRBD2	TGTGCCAGCAGCCGAGGGACTAGCGGGGGGGGCTGGGAGCTGTTTTTT	CASSRGTSGGGWELFF
-	TRBV6-1	TRBJ1-4	TRBD1	TGTGCCAGCAGTGGCTGGATCAGGGGGGGAAATGAAAAACTGTTTTTT	CASSGWIRGGNEKLFF
once	TRBV15	TRBJ2-1	-	TGTGCCACCAGCAGAGATTCGCAGCCCACTGAGCAGTTCTTC	CATSRDSQPTEQFF
few	TRBV9	TRBJ2-1	-	TGTGCCAGCAGCGTAACATCGGAGCAGTTCTTC	CASSVTSEQFF
-	TRBV9	TRBJ2-5	-	TGTGCCAGCAGCGTAAACCAGGGCCGGGAGACCCAGTACTTC	CASSVNQGRETQYF
-	TRBV7-9	TRBJ2-1	-	TGTGCCAGCAGCTTATCCGAGGCGAATGAGCAGTTCTTC	CASSLSEANEQFF
once	TRBV28	TRBJ1-2	-	TGTGCCAGCACGGAGGGGCTTTTTGATGGCTACACCTTC	CASTEGLFDGYTF
-	TRBV7-9	TRBJ1-1	-	TGTGCCAGCAGCTTAGGGGTCGGCCTTAATATGAACACTGAAGCTTTCTTT	CASSLGVGLNMNTEAFF
-	TRBV27	TRBJ1-5	-	TGTGCCAGCAGTGCACAGGGAGGTGGTCAGCCCCAGCATTTT	CASSAQGGGQPQHF
-	TRBV10-1	TRBJ1-1	TRBD1	TGCGCCAGCAGTGGGACGACAGGGCTAAAAGCTTTCTTT	CASSGTTGLKAFF
-	TRBV9	TRBJ2-5	-	TGTGCCAGCAGCGTAGCGGCGGGGTACCAAGAGACCCAGTACTTC	CASSVAAGYQETQYF
-	TRBV7-2	TRBJ1-2	-	TGTGCCAGCAGCTCGCCTTATGGCTACACCTTC	CASSSPYGYTF
-	TRBV7-9	TRBJ2-1	-	TGTGCCAGCAGCTTAGCGCCGAACGGGGACTCCTACAATGAGCAGTTCTTC	CASSLAPNGDSYNEQFF
-	TRBV5-6	TRBJ2-7	-	TGTGCCAGCAGCTTGGTCGACGAGCAGTACTTC	CASSLVDEQYF
-	TRBV4-1	TRBJ2-7	-	TGCGCCAGCAGCCAAGAAGGGGGGTACGAGCAGTACTTC	CASSQEGGYEQYF
-	TRBV11-2	TRBJ2-3	-	TGTGCCAGCAGCTTAAGGTGGGCAGATACGCAGTATTTT	CASSLRWADTQYF
-	TRBV28	TRBJ1-1	-	TGTGCCAGCAGTTTTAGGACAGACTCCACTGAAGCTTTCTTT	CASSFRTDSTEAFF
-	TRBV7-8	TRBJ2-1	-	TGTGCCAGCAGCTTAACCGGATCGAATGAGCAGTTCTTC	CASSLTGSNEQFF
-	TRBV9	TRBJ2-3	-	TGTGCCAGCAGCGTATTCGAAAAAGGAGATACGCAGTATTTT	CASSVFEKGDTQYF
-	TRBV9	TRBJ2-1	-	TGTGCCAGCAGCGTTATCGGGGGACCTATCAATGAGCAGTTCTTC	CASSVIGGPINEQFF
once	TRBV6-5	TRBJ2-3	TRBD2	TGTGCCAGCAGTTGGAGTAGCGGGGGCACAGATACGCAGTATTTT	CASSWSSGGTDTQYF
-	TRBV9	TRBJ2-3	TRBD2	TGTGCCAGCAGCTTCCTGGGGAGGGCCGGCACAGATACGCAGTATTTT	CASSFLGRAGTDTQYF
-	TRBV29-1	TRBJ1-4	TRBD1	TGCAGCGCGAGAACAGGGGGCGTCGGAGAAAAACTGTTTTTT	CSARTGGVGEKLFF
-	TRBV19	TRBJ1-4	-	TGTGCCACCAAGACTCACCAGGGGGAAAAACTGTTTTTT	CATKTHQGEKLFF
-	TRBV6-2/TRBV6-3	TRBJ2-3	TRBD2	TGTGCCAGCAGTTACGGCGGCTGGACTAGCGGGGGAGTCCTTAGCACAGATACGCAGTATTTT	CASSYGGWTSGGVLSTDTQYF